The following is a T cell receptor beta chain sequence with its context. The antigen is undetermined. The data derive from a study of T-cell reconstitution after alpha-beta-depleted transplantation in children. Points from the study as a whole: Reportedly, roughly two months post-transplant, alpha-beta T cells arose from several hundred expanded graft clones.

This CDR3 has 14 residues. Germline V gene sequence: CDR1 SGHDT, CDR2 YYEEEE. The V end lost 1 base, the J end lost 3 bases, and 10 bases lay between the germline ends. Unique molecular identifiers were built into the TCRbeta library. TCRdb redid the calling of the PCR reads with MiXCR, one entry per CDR3 protein. Of about 580,000 distinct CDR3 sequences listed, under 30% are singletons. The chain combines TRBV5-6 with TRBJ1-2; D gene ambiguous. The receptor's source is a boy under three years old who had a stem cell transplant for acute myeloid leukemia, so the T cells may come from the graft donor. The material was PBMCs, mostly from graft donor cells, obtained 360 days after TCRalphabeta/CD19-depleted stem cell transplant. The CDR3 bases are TGTGCCAGCAGCTTGCGCCGCCTCGACTATGGCTACACCTTC. It specifies CASSLRRLDYGYTF.